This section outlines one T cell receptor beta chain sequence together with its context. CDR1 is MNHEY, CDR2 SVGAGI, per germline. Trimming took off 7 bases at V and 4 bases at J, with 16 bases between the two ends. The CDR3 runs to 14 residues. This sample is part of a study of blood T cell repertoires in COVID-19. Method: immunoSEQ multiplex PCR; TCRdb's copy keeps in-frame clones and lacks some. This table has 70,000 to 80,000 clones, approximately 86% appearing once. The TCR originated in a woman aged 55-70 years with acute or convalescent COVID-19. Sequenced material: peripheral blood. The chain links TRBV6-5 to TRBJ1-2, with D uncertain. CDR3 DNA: TGTGCCAGCAACTGGGCGAGAAGGTCCTATGGCTACACCTTC. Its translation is CASNWARRSYGYTF.